This T cell receptor (beta chain) was sequenced during a study of cytomegalovirus exposure and HLA in healthy donors. The overall study: Some 85 million unique TCRs, all from HLA-typed donors, were included in an early release of the data.

Donors likely had unrecorded immune exposures despite being nominally healthy when sampled. Study results and caveats: Reports credit the classifier with highly specific, highly sensitive diagnosis of cytomegalovirus status. In a later analysis, an Asian-associated ancestry cluster reportedly showed fewer N-insertions than the approximately 610-donor mean.

Judged by abundance, this clone is medium-sized. The antigen is unknown. Vbeta (60) and Jbeta (13) primers were used in the PCR. Sequencing was performed with immunoSEQ multiplex PCR; in TCRdb, only in-frame clones are kept and a portion is missing. The sample has about 68,000 clones; over 75% are singletons. Germline V gene sequence: CDR1 LGHNA, CDR2 YSLEER. The V segment lost 4 bases and the J segment 7 bases; nucleotides outside the gene matches: 11. This CDR3 has 16 amino acids. This receptor was taken from a human donor in good health. Source material: PBMCs. The chain couples TRBV4-3 to TRBJ2-2; 8 nucleotides align to TRBD1. The DNA for the CDR3 is TGCGCCAGCAGCCTGAGGGACAGGCTTGAGAGCGGGGAGCTGTTTTTT. Its protein product is CASSLRDRLESGELFF.